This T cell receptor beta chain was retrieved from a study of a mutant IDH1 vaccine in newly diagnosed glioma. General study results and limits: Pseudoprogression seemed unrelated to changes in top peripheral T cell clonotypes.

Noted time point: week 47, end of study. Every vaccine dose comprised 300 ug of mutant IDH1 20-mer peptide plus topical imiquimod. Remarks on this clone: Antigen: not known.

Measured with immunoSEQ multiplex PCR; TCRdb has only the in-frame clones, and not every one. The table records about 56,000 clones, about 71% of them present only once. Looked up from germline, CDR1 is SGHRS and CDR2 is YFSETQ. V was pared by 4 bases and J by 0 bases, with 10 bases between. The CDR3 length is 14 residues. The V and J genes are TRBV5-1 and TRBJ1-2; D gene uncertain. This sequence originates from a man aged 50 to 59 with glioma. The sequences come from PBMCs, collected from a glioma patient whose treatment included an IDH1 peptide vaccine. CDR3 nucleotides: TGCGCCAGCAGCCCCGGTGACACTAACTATGGCTACACCTTC. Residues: CASSPGDTNYGYTF. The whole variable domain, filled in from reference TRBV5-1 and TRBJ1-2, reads KAGVTQTPRYLIKTRGQQVTLSCSPISGHRSVSWYQQTPGQGLQFLFEYFSETQRNKGNFPGRFSGRQFSNSRSEMNVSTLELGDSALYLCASSPGDTNYGYTFGSGTRLTVV.